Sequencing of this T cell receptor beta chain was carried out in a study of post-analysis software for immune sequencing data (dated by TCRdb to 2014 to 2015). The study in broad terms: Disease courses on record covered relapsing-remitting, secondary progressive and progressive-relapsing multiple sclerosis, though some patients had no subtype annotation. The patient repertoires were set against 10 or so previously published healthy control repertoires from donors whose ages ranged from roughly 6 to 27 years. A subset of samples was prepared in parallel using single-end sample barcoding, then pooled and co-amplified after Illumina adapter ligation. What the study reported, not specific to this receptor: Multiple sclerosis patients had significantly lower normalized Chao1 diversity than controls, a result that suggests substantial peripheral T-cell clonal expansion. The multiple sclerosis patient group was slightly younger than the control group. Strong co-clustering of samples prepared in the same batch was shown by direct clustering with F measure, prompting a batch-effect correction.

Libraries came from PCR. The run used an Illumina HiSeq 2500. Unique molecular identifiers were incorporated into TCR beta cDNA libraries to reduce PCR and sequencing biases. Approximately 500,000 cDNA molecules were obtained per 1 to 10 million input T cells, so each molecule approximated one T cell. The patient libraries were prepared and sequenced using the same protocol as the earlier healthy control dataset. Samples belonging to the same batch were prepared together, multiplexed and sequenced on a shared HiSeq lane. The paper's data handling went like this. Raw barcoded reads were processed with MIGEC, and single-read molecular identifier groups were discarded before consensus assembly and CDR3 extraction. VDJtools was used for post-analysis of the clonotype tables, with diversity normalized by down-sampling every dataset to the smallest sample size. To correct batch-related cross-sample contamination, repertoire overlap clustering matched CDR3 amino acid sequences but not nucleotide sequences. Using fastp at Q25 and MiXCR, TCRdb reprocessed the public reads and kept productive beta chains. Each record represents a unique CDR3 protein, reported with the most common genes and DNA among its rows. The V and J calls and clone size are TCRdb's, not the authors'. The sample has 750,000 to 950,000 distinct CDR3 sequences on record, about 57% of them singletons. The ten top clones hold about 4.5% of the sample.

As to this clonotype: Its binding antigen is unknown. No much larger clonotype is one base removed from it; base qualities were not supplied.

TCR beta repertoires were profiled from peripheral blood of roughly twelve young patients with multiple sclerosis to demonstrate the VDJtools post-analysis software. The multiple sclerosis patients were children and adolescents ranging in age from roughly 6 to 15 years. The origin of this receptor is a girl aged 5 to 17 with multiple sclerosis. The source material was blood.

The DNA sequence is TGCGCCAGCAGCACCGGGACTAGCGTACTACCCGCCAAAAACATTCAGTACTTC. Translated, it gives CASSTGTSVLPAKNIQYF. Recombination connected TRBV5-1 to TRBJ2-4; a stretch of 10 junction bases matches TRBD2. The V end gives up 4 bases and the J end 1 base, leaving 11 bases in the junction not matched to a gene. The germline V gene gives CDR1 as SGHRS and CDR2 as YFSETQ. There are 18 amino acids in the CDR3, from cysteine to phenylalanine inclusive. Only the CDR3 DNA stays, 54 bases, in frame from base 1.